This passage covers 13 T cell receptor beta chains from one sample sequenced in a study of blood T cell repertoires in COVID-19. Only in-frame clones appear in the TCRdb table, and some are missing; sequencing was by immunoSEQ multiplex PCR. The sample has over 250,000 clones, over 75% seen once. The sequenced material came from peripheral blood. The receptors come from a human donor in a cohort sampled during active COVID-19.

The rearrangement uses TRBV7-2 and TRBJ2-1, with a weak D call TRBD1 (6 bases). The CDR3 extends over 13 amino acids. The germline V gene encodes CDR1 SGHTA and CDR2 FQGNSA. Trimming shortened V by 5 bases and J by 8 bases, and 13 bases separated the two germline ends. CDR3 sequence (DNA): TGTGCCAGCAGCGCCAGGGGTAGGGATGAGCAGTTCTTC. Its protein is CASSARGRDEQFF.

A few counts support this clone. The chain combines TRBV4-3 with TRBJ1-6; D unresolved. Trimming shortened V by 0 bases and J by 0 bases, and 15 bases separated the two germline ends. Germline V gene sequence: CDR1 LGHNA, CDR2 YSLEER. The CDR3 has 19 residues. The chain's CDR3 is CASSQDSSISSSYNSPLHF. For the CDR3, the DNA is TGCGCCAGCAGCCAAGATAGTTCGATTAGTAGCTCCTATAATTCACCCCTCCACTTT.

Only a few counts were recorded for this clone. The chain uses TRBV24-1 and TRBJ2-7, with a possible D match to TRBD1 (5 bases). V gave up 10 bases and J gave up 2 bases, with 14 bases separating them. Looked up from germline, CDR1 is KGHDR and CDR2 is SFDVKD. This CDR3 contains 13 residues. DNA for the CDR3: TGTGCCACTGAGGACACCTTTACCTACGAGCAGTACTTC. It is translated as CATEDTFTYEQYF.

The chain links TRBV10-3 to TRBJ2-3; maybe TRBD2 (5 bases). This CDR3 has 12 residues. The germline CDR1 and CDR2 sequences are ENHRY and SYGVKD. With 5 bases removed from V and 6 bases from J, the gap between germline ends came to 9 bases. The CDR3 reads CAISIEGDTQYF. Written as DNA, the CDR3 is TGTGCCATCAGTATAGAGGGCGATACGCAGTATTTT.

The V call is TRBV12-5, the J call TRBJ2-1; maybe TRBD2 (6 bases). V lost 6 bases to trimming and J lost 1 base, with 10 bases between them. Germline values: CDR1 LGHNT, CDR2 FRNRAP. This CDR3 has 14 amino acids. CDR3 coding DNA: TGTGCTAGTGGGCTAGCGCCATCCTACAATGAGCAGTTCTTC. Amino acid sequence: CASGLAPSYNEQFF.

The CDR3: CASSLQSSGEKLFF. The DNA of the CDR3 is TGTGCCAGCAGCCTACAGTCATCAGGGGAAAAACTGTTTTTT. The V call is TRBV11-2, the J call TRBJ1-4; tentative D call: TRBD1 (5 bases). This CDR3 contains 14 residues. Germline V lookup: CDR1 SGHAT, CDR2 FQNNGV. Trimming left V 5 bases short and J 8 bases short, with 15 bases between.

V gene TRBV28 combines with J gene TRBJ2-7, with 7 bases matching TRBD1. Germline loops: CDR1 MDHEN, CDR2 SYDVKM. The CDR3 is 15 amino acids. Unmatched junction bases numbered 7, after V lost 4 bases and J lost 1 base. The CDR3: CASSSTGTGSYEQYF. Here the CDR3 DNA reads TGTGCCAGCAGTTCGACAGGGACGGGGTCCTACGAGCAGTACTTC.

The genes are TRBV11-2 and TRBJ1-3, with D possibly being TRBD1 (6 bases). The CDR3 extends over 14 amino acids. Trimming removed 4 bases from V and 4 bases from J, with 11 bases in between. Per germline, CDR1 SGHAT and CDR2 FQNNGV. CDR3 nucleotides: TGTGCCAGCAGCTCCCCAGGGGTCGGAAACACCATATATTTT. Its protein product is CASSSPGVGNTIYF.

The table lists this clone with a count of one. The chain links TRBV18 to TRBJ2-7; the D gene is possibly TRBD1 (6 bases). V lost 0 bases, J lost 4 bases, and 16 bases lay in between. Germline-derived CDR1 and CDR2 are KGHSH and LQKENI. This CDR3 contains 16 residues. The CDR3 DNA follows: TGTGCCAGCTCACCACCGACCAGGGGACAAATTTACGAGCAGTACTTC. It translates to CASSPPTRGQIYEQYF.

This chain links TRBV9 with TRBJ2-3; possibly TRBD2 for D (5 bases). The CDR3 is made up of 15 amino acids. V lost 4 bases and J 0 bases, leaving 12 bases between the germline ends. CDR1 is SGDLS, CDR2 YYNGEE, per germline. Written as DNA, the CDR3 is TGTGCCAGCAGCCCGCAGCGGACTAGCACAGATACGCAGTATTTT. Its translation is CASSPQRTSTDTQYF.

The V gene is TRBV5-6, the J gene TRBJ1-5; no definite D call. Germline loops: CDR1 SGHDT, CDR2 YYEEEE. Trimming pared 5 bases from V and 7 bases from J, leaving 16 bases between. This CDR3 comprises 14 residues. The CDR3 loop is CASSTGDLGQPQHF. In DNA form, the CDR3 reads TGTGCCAGCAGTACGGGAGACCTCGGCCAGCCCCAGCATTTT.

The chain employs TRBV9 and TRBJ2-3; maybe TRBD2 (6 bases). V was pared by 0 bases and J by 5 bases, with 13 bases between. Germline loops: CDR1 SGDLS, CDR2 YYNGEE. The CDR3 length is 15 residues. CDR3 in amino acids: CASSVERAGGDTQYF. The CDR3 bases are TGTGCCAGCAGCGTAGAACGAGCGGGTGGAGATACGCAGTATTTT.

V is TRBV19 and J is TRBJ2-1, with TRBD2 identical over 12 bases. The germline CDR1 and CDR2 sequences are LNHDA and SQIVND (reference sequence). This CDR3 is built from 16 residues. V trimming: 5 bases; J trimming: 8 bases; junction bases outside the gene matches: 10. For the CDR3, the DNA is TGTGCCAGTAGTGTCGCTAGCGGGAGGGCGGTTGATGAGCAGTTCTTC. Its protein is CASSVASGRAVDEQFF.